This T cell receptor beta chain was retrieved from a study of control samples from healthy donors and cancer patients. CDR3 length: 15 residues. CDR1 is MRHNA and CDR2 is SNTAGT in the germline V gene. V dropped 4 bases and J dropped 1; count of bases not matched to a gene: 4. The repertoire was sequenced with immunoSEQ multiplex PCR; TCRdb's copy has only in-frame clones and lacks some. The sample carries around 95,000 clones, roughly 87% recorded once. This TCR was recovered from a woman in her forties or fifties in good health. The sequenced material came from blood. The gene calls are TRBV6-4 and TRBJ2-3; TRBD2 matches at 8 bases. The chain's CDR3 is CASSAAGGRTDTQYF. The DNA for the CDR3 is TGTGCCAGCAGTGCGGCGGGAGGACGCACAGATACGCAGTATTTT.